This T cell receptor (beta chain) comes out of a study of human T cells and chemical hapten exposure. For the study at large: Epicutaneous patch tests delivered 0.01% DPC to the upper back, with evaluation at 6 days. Affected patients, primarily female, had alopecia areata, totalis or universalis. Study observations and caveats: With regard to DPC sensitization, TCRs above 1 in 1000 frequency did not change.

The ends were cut back, 4 bases at V and 0 bases at J, with 10 bases in the middle. This CDR3 comprises 15 residues. The germline V gene encodes CDR1 SEHNR and CDR2 FQNEAQ (reference sequence). As to treatment: therapeutic diphenylcyclopropenone sensitization with weekly scalp DPC. Concerning this clonotype: Antigen: not known.

Unique molecular identifiers were attached to individual cDNA molecules within the library. MiXCR, run by TCRdb on the reads, gives a single entry per CDR3 protein. The sample has 3,200 or so distinct CDR3 sequences, 45% to 55% seen once; the top ten hold approximately 5%. The V gene is TRBV7-9, the J gene TRBJ2-1; weak D call: TRBD2 (5 bases). The material was whole blood, obtained before DPC sensitization or 2, 6, or about 24 weeks after (not recorded which). The clonotype was recovered from an adult with alopecia areata. Some clones in this sample may be carry-over from other donors' samples. This table probably holds off-target reads from a library built for another chain. CDR3 nucleotides: TGTGCCAGCAGCTGGAGCGGAAGCTCCTACAATGAGCAGTTCTTC. It specifies CASSWSGSSYNEQFF.